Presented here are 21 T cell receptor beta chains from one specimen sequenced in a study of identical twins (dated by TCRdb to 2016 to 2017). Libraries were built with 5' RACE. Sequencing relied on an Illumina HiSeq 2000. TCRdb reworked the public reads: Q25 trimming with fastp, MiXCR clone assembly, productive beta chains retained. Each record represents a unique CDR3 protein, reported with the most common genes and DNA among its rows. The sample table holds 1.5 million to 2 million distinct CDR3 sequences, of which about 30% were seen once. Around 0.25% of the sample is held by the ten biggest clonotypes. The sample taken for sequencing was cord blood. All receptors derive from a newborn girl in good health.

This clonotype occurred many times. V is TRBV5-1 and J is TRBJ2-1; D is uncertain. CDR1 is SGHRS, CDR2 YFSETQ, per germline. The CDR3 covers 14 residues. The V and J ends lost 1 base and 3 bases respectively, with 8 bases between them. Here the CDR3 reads CASSLKAGYNEQFF. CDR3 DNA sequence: TGCGCCAGCAGCTTGAAGGCAGGCTACAATGAGCAGTTCTTC. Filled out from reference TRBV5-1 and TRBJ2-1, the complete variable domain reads KAGVTQTPRYLIKTRGQQVTLSCSPISGHRSVSWYQQTPGQGLQFLFEYFSETQRNKGNFPGRFSGRQFSNSRSEMNVSTLELGDSALYLCASSLKAGYNEQFFGPGTRLTVL.

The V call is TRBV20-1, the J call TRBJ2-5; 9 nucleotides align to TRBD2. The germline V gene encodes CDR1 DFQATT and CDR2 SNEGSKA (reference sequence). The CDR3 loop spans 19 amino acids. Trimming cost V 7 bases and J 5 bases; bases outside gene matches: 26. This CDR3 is CSVRPPSYLAGLEGETQYF. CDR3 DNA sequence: TGCAGTGTTAGGCCCCCCTCTTACCTAGCGGGGCTCGAGGGGGAGACCCAGTACTTC.

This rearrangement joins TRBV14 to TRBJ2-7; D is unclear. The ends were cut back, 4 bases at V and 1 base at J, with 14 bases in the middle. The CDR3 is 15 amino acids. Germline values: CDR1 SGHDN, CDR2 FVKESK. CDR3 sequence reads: CASSPSWWSSYEQYF. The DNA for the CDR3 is TGTGCCAGCAGCCCCTCGTGGTGGAGTTCCTACGAGCAGTACTTC.

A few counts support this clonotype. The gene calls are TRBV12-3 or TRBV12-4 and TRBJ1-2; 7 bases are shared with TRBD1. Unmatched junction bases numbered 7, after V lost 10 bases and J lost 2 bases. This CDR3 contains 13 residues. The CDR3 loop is CATARGQNYGYTF. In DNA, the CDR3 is TGTGCCACCGCCAGGGGACAGAACTATGGCTACACCTTC.

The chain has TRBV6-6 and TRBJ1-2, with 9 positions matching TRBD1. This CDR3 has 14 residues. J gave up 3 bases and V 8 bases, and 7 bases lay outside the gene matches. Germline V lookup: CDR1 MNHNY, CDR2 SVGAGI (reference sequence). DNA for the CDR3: TGTGCCAGCCGGGGACAGGGAGAATACTATGGCTACACCTTC. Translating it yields CASRGQGEYYGYTF.

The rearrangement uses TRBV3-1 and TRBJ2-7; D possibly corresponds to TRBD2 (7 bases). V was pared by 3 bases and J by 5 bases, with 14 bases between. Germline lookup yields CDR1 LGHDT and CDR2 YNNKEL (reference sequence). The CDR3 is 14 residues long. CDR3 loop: CASSHATGRDEQYF. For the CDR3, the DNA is TGTGCCAGCAGCCACGCCACAGGGAGGGACGAGCAGTACTTC.

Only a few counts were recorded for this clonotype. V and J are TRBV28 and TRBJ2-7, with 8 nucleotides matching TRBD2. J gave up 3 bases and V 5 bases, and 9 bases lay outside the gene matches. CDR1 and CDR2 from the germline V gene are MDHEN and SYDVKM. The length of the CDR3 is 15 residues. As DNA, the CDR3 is TGTGCCAGCAGTCCAGGACTAAGCGGGAGCTACGAGCAGTACTTC. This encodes CASSPGLSGSYEQYF.

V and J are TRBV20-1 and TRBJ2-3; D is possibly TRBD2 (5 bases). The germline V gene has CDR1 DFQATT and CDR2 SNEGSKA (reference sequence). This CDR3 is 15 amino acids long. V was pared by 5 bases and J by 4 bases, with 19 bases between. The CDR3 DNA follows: TGCAGTGCTTTTTCGGACTTACTTGGAGCAGATACGCAGTATTTT. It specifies CSAFSDLLGADTQYF.

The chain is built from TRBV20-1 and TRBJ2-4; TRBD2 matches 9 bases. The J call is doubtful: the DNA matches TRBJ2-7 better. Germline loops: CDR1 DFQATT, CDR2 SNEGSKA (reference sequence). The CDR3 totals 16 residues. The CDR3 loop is CSASGSGRLSLYEQYF. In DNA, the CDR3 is TGCAGTGCTAGCGGTAGCGGGAGACTTTCATTGTACGAGCAGTACTTC.

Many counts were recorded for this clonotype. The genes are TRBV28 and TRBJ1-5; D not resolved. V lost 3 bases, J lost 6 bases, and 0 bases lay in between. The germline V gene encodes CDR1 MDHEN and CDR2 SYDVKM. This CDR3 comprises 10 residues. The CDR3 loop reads CASSFQPQHF. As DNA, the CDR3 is TGTGCCAGCAGTTTTCAGCCCCAGCATTTT.

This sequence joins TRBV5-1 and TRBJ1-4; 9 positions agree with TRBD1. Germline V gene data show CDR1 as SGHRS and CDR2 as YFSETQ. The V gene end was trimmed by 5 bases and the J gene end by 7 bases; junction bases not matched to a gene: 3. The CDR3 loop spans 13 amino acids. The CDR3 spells CASRTGGGEKLFF. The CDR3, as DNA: TGCGCCAGCAGAACAGGGGGCGGTGAAAAACTGTTTTTT.

The CDR3 spells CSAPTRSYNEQFF. CDR3 coding DNA: TGCAGTGCCCCGACTAGAAGCTACAATGAGCAGTTCTTC. This chain uses TRBV20-1 with TRBJ2-1; TRBD2 might be the D (6 bases). Germline CDR1 DFQATT, CDR2 SNEGSKA (reference sequence). V lost 6 bases to trimming and J lost 3 bases, with 12 bases between them. This CDR3 is built from 13 residues.

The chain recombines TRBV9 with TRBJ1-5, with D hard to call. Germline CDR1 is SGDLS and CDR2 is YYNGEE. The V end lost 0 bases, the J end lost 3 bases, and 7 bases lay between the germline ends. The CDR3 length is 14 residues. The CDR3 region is CASSVAGVNQPQHF. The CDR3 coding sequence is TGTGCCAGCAGCGTAGCAGGCGTCAATCAGCCCCAGCATTTT.

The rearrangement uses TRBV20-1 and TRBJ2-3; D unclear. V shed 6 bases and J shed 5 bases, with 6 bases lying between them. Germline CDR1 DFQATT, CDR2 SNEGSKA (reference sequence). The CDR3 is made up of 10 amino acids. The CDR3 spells CSAIRDTQYF. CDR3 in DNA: TGCAGTGCCATAAGAGATACGCAGTATTTT.

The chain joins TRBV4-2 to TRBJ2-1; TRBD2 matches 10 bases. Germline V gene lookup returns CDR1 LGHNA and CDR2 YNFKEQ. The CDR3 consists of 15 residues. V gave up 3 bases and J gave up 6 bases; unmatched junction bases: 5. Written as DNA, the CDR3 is TGTGCCAGCAGCCAGGTAGCGGGAGGTGTCAATGAGCAGTTCTTC. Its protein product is CASSQVAGGVNEQFF.

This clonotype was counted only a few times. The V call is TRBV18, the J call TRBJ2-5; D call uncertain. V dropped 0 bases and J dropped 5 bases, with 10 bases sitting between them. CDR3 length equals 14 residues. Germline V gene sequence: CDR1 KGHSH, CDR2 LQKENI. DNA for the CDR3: TGTGCCAGCTCACCACCGGTCTCTCGTGAGACCCAGTACTTC. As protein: CASSPPVSRETQYF.

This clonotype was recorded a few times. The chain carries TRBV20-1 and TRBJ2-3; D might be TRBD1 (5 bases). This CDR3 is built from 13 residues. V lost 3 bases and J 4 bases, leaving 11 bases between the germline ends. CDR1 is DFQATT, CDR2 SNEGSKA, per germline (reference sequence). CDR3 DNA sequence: TGCAGTGCTAGCGCAGGGTCGGCAGATACGCAGTATTTT. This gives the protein CSASAGSADTQYF.

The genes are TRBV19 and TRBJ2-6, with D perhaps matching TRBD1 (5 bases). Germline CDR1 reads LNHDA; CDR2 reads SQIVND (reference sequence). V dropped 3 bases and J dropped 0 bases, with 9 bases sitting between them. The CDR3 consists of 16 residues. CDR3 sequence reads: CASSMGRDSGANVLTF. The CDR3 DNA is TGTGCCAGTAGTATGGGGCGCGACTCTGGGGCCAACGTCCTGACTTTC.

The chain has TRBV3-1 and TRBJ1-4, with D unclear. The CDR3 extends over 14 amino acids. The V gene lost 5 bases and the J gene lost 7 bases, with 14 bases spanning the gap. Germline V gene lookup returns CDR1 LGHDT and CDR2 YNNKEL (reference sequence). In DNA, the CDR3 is TGTGCCAGCAGCTTTAAGGTCGGGGTTGAAAAACTGTTTTTT. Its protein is CASSFKVGVEKLFF.

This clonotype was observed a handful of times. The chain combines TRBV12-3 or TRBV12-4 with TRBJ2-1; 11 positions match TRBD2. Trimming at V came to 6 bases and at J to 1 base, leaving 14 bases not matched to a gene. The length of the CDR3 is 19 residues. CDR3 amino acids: CASRGSGRAVLDSYNEQFF. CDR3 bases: TGTGCCAGCAGAGGTAGCGGGAGGGCCGTTTTAGATTCCTACAATGAGCAGTTCTTC.

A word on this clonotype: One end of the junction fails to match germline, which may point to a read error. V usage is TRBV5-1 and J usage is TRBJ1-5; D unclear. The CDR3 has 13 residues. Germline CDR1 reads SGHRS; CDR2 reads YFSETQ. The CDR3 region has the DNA TGCGCCAGCAGCTTGGGCCCAAATCAGGCCCAGCATTTT. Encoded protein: CASSLGPNQAQHF.